The next 5 T cell receptor beta chains were all read from a single sample in a study of vaccination effects on CD4 cells after COVID-19 (dated by TCRdb to between 2021 and 2022). The library was built by means of the immunoSEQ multiplex PCR assay. Imported from immuneACCESS, the table was reduced by TCRdb to in-frame sequences with V and J called. These copies leave out some clones; in studies compared against another copy, an unresolved V gene accounts for under half, and the cause of the remainder is not known. This sample holds 35,000 to 45,000 clones; over 60% were observed only once. The ten largest account for 33% of the sample. The antigens for these receptors are not known. To identify antigen-specific CD4+ T cell clonotypes by their expansion, the ViraFEST assay first stimulated PBMC with viral peptide pools and then applied TCR sequencing. After less than 13 days of culture, CD4+ T cells were isolated with the EasySep CD4+ T cell isolation kit. PCR-confirmed SARS-CoV-2 infection had occurred in convalescent patients between March and December 2020, before the Alpha, Beta and Delta variants emerged in the United States.

Sequenced material: CD4+ T cells from PBMCs cultured with a peptide pool, taken before COVID-19 vaccination. These TCRs come from a human donor who had a prior SARS-CoV-2 infection.

The chain has TRBV5-1 and TRBJ2-7, with 12 nucleotides matching TRBD2. CDR1 is SGHRS, CDR2 YFSETQ, per germline. The CDR3 runs 16 residues. After removal of 4 bases from V and 2 bases from J, the junction contained 7 bases not matched to a gene. The CDR3 region is CASSGRLAGATYEQYF. CDR3 coding DNA: TGCGCCAGCAGCGGGCGACTAGCGGGGGCAACCTACGAGCAGTACTTC.

This clone came up a few times. This chain links TRBV5-4 with TRBJ1-3; D ambiguous. This CDR3 comprises 14 residues. Trimming left V 0 bases short and J 1 base short, with 5 bases between. Per the germline V gene, CDR1 is SGHNT and CDR2 is YYREEE (reference sequence). CDR3 region: CASSLEASGNTIYF. The CDR3 nucleotides are TGTGCCAGCAGCTTGGAAGCTTCTGGAAACACCATATATTTT. The full variable domain, completed using reference TRBV5-4 and TRBJ1-3, is ETGVTQSPTHLIKTRGQQVTLRCSSQSGHNTVSWYQQALGQGPQFIFQYYREEENGRGNFPPRFSGLQFPNYSSELNVNALELDDSALYLCASSLEASGNTIYFGEGSWLTVV.

The chain couples TRBV18 to TRBJ1-4, with 7 bases matching TRBD1. V shed 3 bases and J 5 bases; nucleotides not matched to a gene: 3. Per the germline V gene, CDR1 is KGHSH and CDR2 is LQKENI. This CDR3 is 14 amino acids long. The CDR3 loop reads CASSPGTENEKLFF. Written as DNA, the CDR3 is TGTGCCAGCTCACCCGGGACAGAGAATGAAAAACTGTTTTTT.

The rearrangement joins TRBV5-1 to TRBJ1-3, with TRBD1 matching 8 bases. Germline lookup yields CDR1 SGHRS and CDR2 YFSETQ. V lost 0 bases, J lost 3 bases, and 8 bases stayed unmatched. CDR3 length equals 17 residues. The CDR3 is CASSLAGQGAFGNTIYF. In DNA form, the CDR3 reads TGCGCCAGCAGCTTGGCCGGGCAGGGGGCGTTTGGAAACACCATATATTTT.

This clone has more than one count but fewer than ten. The J gene is TRBJ2-7, the V gene TRBV5-1, with D possibly TRBD1 on 5 matching bases. Trimming cost V 0 bases and J 5 bases, with 6 bases left between them. The germline CDR1 and CDR2 sequences are SGHRS and YFSETQ. The CDR3 is 12 amino acids. CDR3 DNA sequence: TGCGCCAGCAGCTTGGGGGGCCACGAGCAGTACTTC. Translation gives CASSLGGHEQYF.